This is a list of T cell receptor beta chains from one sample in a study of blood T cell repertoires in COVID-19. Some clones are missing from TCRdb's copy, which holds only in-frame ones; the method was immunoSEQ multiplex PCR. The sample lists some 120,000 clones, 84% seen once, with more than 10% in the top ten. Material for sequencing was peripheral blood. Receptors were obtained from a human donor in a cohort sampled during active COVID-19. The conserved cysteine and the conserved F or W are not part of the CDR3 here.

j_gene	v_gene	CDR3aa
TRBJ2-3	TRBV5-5	ASSRTSGSTDTQY
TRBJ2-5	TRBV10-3	AISERNVGLAGGVLQETQY
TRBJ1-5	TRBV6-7	ASSTLDRGYSNQPQH
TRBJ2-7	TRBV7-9	ASSFGTGKAYEQY
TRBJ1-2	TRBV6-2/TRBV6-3	ASSYPGYT
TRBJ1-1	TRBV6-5	ASSYLTGGNAEAF
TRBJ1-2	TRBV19	ASSPRTGGIYGYT
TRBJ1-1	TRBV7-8	ASSLVSTVEAF
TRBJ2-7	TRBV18	ASPRGGALIYEQY
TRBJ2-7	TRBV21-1	ASSPRYGGTSYEQY
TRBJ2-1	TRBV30	AYFGWGTGLF
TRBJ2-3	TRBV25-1	ASSEWDKHTDTQY
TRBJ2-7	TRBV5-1	ASSPGGRGSSYEQY
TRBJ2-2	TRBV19	ASSIQRDTGELF
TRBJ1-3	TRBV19	ASTTGLSGNTIY
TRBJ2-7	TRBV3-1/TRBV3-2	ASTLSGQGGFYEQY
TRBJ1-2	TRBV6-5	ASSYYGLGMGGYT
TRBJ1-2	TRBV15	ATSLVSGQGPRSYT
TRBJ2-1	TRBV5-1	ASSASGGGYNEQF
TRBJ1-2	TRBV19	ASSSYVGVGSGYT
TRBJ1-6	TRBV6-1	ASSEVGQGNSPLH
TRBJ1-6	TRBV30	AWSEIRGRQYNSPLH
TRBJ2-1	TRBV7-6	ASRGQGGIDEQF
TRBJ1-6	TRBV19	ASSTTGGNSPLH
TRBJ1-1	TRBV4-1	ASSQGGQLNTEAF
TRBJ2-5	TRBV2	ASSGGEKTQY
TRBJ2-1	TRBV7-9	AIAGGGRGWDEQF
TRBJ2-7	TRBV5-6	ASTQGKGEQY
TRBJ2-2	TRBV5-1	ASSPRQGPGELF
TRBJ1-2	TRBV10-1	ASSETGNYGYT
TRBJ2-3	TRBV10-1	ASGTGTTEPDTQY
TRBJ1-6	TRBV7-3	ASSLWSRNSPLH
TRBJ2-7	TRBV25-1	ASSGPLGHEQY
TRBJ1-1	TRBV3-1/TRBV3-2	ASSSLVGDTEAF
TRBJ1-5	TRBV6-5	ASSYSTRGQPQH
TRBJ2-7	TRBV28	ASSLRGRRGEQY
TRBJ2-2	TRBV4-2	ASSQAGEGAGELF
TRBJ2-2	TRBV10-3	AIRATGQGAAGELF
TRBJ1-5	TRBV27	ASRGGFNQPQH
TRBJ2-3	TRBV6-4	ASSDSGGARPYTQY
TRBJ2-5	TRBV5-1	ASSLLPGGSRETQY
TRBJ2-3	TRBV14	ASSQGSDTQY
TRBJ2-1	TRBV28	ASRMTGSYNEQF
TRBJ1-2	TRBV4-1	ASSQDPGPVGYT
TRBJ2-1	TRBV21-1	ASSNRQGAGGPHEQF
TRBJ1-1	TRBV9	ASTGGQGGRAF
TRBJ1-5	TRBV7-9	ASSVQGVSNQPQH
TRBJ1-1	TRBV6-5	ASTGGPNTEAF
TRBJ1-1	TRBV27	ASSSRRPGQDKWAEAF
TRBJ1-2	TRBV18	ASSPPGIPYGYT
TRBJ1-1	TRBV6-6	ASSYSSGTGTEAF
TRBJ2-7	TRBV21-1	ASSKLGHCYEQY
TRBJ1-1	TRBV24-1	ATSDLQEESTEAF
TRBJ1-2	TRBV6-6	ASRLGGANYGYT
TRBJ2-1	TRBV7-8	ASSLVQTAYNEQF
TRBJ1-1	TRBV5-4	ASSLPGGFTEAF
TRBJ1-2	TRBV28	ASRQTPHSSSGYT